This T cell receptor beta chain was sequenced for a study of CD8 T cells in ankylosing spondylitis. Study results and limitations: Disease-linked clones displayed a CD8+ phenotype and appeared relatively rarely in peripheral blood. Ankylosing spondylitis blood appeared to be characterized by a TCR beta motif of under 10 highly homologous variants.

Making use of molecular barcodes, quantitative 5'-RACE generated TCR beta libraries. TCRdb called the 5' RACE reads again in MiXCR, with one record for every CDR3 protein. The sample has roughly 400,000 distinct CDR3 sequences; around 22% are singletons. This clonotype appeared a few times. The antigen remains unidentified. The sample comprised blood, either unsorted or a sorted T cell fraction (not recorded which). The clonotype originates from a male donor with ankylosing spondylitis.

The CDR3 loop reads CASSLNGQGALAGELFF. The CDR3 DNA follows: TGTGCCAGCAGCTTAAATGGACAGGGGGCCCTGGCCGGGGAGCTGTTTTTT. The chain links TRBV7-2 to TRBJ2-2, with 11 bases identical to TRBD1. The CDR3 sequence is 17 residues long. CDR1 SGHTA and CDR2 FQGNSA come from the germline V gene. Germline trimming cut 2 bases from V and 6 bases from J; bases unmatched to any gene: 8. Full variable domain (remainder filled in from reference TRBV7-2 and TRBJ2-2): GAGVSQSPSNKVTEKGKDVELRCDPISGHTALYWYRQSLGQGLEFLIYFQGNSAPDKSGLPSDRFSAERTGGSVSTLTIQRTQQEDSAVYLCASSLNGQGALAGELFFGEGSRLTVL.